These T cell receptor beta chains were read from a single sample in a study of immune evolution from preneoplasia to lung adenocarcinoma. The protocol was immunoSEQ multiplex PCR, while the TCRdb copy is restricted to in-frame clones and leaves out a portion. Here the sample spans several thousand clones, almost 85% being singletons. The specimen sequenced was FFPE invasive lung adenocarcinoma tissue. The receptors derive from a person aged 50 to 59 with lung adenocarcinoma. The CDR3 runs from the conserved cysteine through the conserved F or W. The D gene is left open where the match is weak. A row's size may be missing; if present it is once, few, many or a size class.

j_call	v_call	d_call	clone_size	cdr3_nt	cdr3_aa
TRBJ2-1	TRBV10-3	TRBD2	.	TGTGCCATCAGTGACCTAGCGGGAGTCGATGAGCAGTTCTTC	CAISDLAGVDEQFF
TRBJ1-1	TRBV18	TRBD1	.	TGTGCCAGCTCACTACGGGACAGCCGGAACACTGAAGCTTTCTTT	CASSLRDSRNTEAFF
TRBJ2-1	TRBV12-5	.	.	TGTGCTAGTGGATTGGGAGACAATGAGCAGTTCTTC	CASGLGDNEQFF
TRBJ1-1	TRBV20-1	.	.	TGCAGTGCTCTAGGGAACACTGAAGCTTTCTTT	CSALGNTEAFF
TRBJ1-5	TRBV7-2	TRBD1	.	TGTGCCAGCAGCCCAGGGGGAAGCAATCAGCCCCAGCATTTT	CASSPGGSNQPQHF
TRBJ2-1	TRBV19	TRBD2	.	TGTGCCAGTAGTATAGATCCGACTAGCGGGAGAACGCTCTTC	CASSIDPTSGRTLF
TRBJ2-1	TRBV5-4	TRBD1	.	TGTGCCAGCAGCTGGGACAGGGCCAATGAGCAGTTCTTC	CASSWDRANEQFF
TRBJ2-6	TRBV5-4	TRBD1	.	TGTGCCAGCAGCTTAGGGACAGCCTTTTCTGGGGCCAACGTCCTGACTTTC	CASSLGTAFSGANVLTF
TRBJ2-5	TRBV7-2	.	.	TGTGCCAGCAGTTCTAGGCCAAGCCTCCAAGAGACCCAGTACTTC	CASSSRPSLQETQYF
TRBJ2-2	TRBV7-9	TRBD2	.	TGTGCCAGCAGCTCGGGACTAGCGGCTAACACCGGGGAGCTGTTTTTT	CASSSGLAANTGELFF
TRBJ2-7	TRBV28	TRBD1	.	TGTGCCAGCAGTTTGCGATTCCGGGACAGGGCCTACGAGCAGTACTTC	CASSLRFRDRAYEQYF
TRBJ2-3	TRBV28	TRBD2	.	TGTGCCAGCAGTTTCCCTAGCGGGAAGTCAGATACGCAGTATTTT	CASSFPSGKSDTQYF
TRBJ2-5	TRBV5-1	.	few	TGCGCCAGCAGCCCCGGACTGGAAGAGACCCAGTACTTC	CASSPGLEETQYF
TRBJ2-7	TRBV11-2	TRBD1	few	TGTGCCAGCAGACACCGGGACAGGGGATCCTACGAGCAGTACTTC	CASRHRDRGSYEQYF
TRBJ1-1	TRBV11-1	.	.	TGTGCCAGCAGCGTGGACGAGGGGCGTGAGGCTTTCTTT	CASSVDEGREAFF
TRBJ1-1	TRBV7-9	.	.	TGTGCCAGCAGCTTAGGTGATGATTTGAACACTGAAGCTTTCTTT	CASSLGDDLNTEAFF